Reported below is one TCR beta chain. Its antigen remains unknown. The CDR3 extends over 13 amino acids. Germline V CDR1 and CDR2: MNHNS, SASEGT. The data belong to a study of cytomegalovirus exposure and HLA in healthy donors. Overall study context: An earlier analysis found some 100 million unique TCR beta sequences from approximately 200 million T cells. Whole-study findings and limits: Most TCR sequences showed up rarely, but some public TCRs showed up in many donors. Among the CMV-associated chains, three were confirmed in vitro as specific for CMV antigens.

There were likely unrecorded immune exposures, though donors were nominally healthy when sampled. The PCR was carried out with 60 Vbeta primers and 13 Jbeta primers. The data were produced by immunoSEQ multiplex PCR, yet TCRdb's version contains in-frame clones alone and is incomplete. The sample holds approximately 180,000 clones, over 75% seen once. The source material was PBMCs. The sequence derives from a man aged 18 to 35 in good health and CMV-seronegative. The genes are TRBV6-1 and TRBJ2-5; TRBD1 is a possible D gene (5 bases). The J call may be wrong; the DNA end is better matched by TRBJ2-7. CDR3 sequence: CASSNRIAYEQYF. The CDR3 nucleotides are TGTGCCAGCAGTAACAGGATTGCCTACGAGCAGTACTTC.